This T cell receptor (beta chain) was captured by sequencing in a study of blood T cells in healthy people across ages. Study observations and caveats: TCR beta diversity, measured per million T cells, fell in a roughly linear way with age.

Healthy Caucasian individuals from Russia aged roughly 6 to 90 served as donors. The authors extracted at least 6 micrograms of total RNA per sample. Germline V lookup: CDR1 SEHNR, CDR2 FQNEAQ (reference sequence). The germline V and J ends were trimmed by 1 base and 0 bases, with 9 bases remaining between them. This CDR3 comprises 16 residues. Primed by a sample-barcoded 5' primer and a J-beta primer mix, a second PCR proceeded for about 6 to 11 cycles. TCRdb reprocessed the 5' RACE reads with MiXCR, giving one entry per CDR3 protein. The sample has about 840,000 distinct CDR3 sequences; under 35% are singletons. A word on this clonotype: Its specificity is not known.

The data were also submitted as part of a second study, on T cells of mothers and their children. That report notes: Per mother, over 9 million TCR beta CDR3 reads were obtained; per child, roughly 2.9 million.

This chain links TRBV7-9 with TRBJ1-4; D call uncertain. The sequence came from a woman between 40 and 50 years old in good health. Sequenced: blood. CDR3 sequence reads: CASSLGVGSTNEKLFF. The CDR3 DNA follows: TGTGCCAGCAGCTTAGGGGTTGGCTCAACTAATGAAAAACTGTTTTTT.